The 5 T cell receptor beta chains listed next were all sequenced from one sample in a study of metastatic and nonmetastatic thyroid tumors. Patients underwent thyroid surgery, and none had received any treatment before it. TCRdb used MiXCR to call clones anew from the PCR reads. The sample includes 49,000 or so clones, 20% to 25% of them seen just once. The sequencing sample was made of blood. These receptors all stem from a male donor with papillary thyroid cancer or a benign thyroid nodule (not recorded which). Some clones in this sample may be carry-over from other donors' samples.

Of note for this clone: At one end, the junction sequence differs from germline, possibly due to a read error. This chain uses TRBV20-1 with TRBJ2-7; TRBD2 aligns across 7 bases. There are 16 residues in the CDR3. Germline lookup yields CDR1 DFQATT and CDR2 SNEGSKA (reference sequence). DNA for the CDR3: TGCAGTGCCAGAGGACTAGAGGGAATGTTTTACTACGAGCAGTACTTC. Translation: CSARGLEGMFYYEQYF.

The rearrangement links TRBV5-1 to TRBJ2-1; tentatively, D is TRBD1 (5 bases). The CDR3 spans 15 residues. Trimming left V 0 bases short and J 1 base short, with 8 bases between. Germline assignment: CDR1 SGHRS and CDR2 YFSETQ. The chain's CDR3 is CASSLGAGSYNEQFF. In DNA form, the CDR3 reads TGCGCCAGCAGCTTGGGGGCAGGGTCCTACAATGAGCAGTTCTTC.

In its sample, this clone was seen a few times. The gene calls are TRBV6-6 and TRBJ1-3, with a weak D call TRBD1 (6 bases). The germline CDR1 and CDR2 sequences are MNHNY and SVGAGI (reference sequence). The CDR3 is 17 residues long. V was cut by 2 bases and J by 0 bases, with 14 bases left in between. CDR3 DNA: TGTGCCAGCAGTTACGGCGAGGGGGGCGCCTCTGGAAACACCATATATTTT. Its translation is CASSYGEGGASGNTIYF.

This clone showed up just once. The rearrangement uses TRBV20-1 and TRBJ2-1, with TRBD2 matching 11 bases. After removal of 1 base from V and 10 bases from J, the junction contained 6 bases not matched to a gene. Germline CDR1 reads DFQATT; CDR2 reads SNEGSKA (reference sequence). This CDR3 has 14 residues. The CDR3 reads CSARGLAGSGEQFF. DNA of the CDR3: TGCAGTGCTAGAGGACTAGCGGGATCGGGAGAGCAGTTCTTC.

J is TRBJ1-5 and V is TRBV4-2; D remains unclear. The germline CDR1 and CDR2 sequences are LGHNA and YNFKEQ. Trimming removed 0 bases at V and 6 bases at J, with 6 bases between. This CDR3 has 13 amino acids. CDR3 protein: CASSQDGRQPQHF. The CDR3 DNA follows: TGTGCCAGCAGCCAAGATGGGCGTCAGCCCCAGCATTTT.